This T cell receptor (beta chain) was captured by sequencing in a study of glioma-infiltrating T cells (dated by TCRdb to the mid-2010s). Looking at the study overall: Sequencing of TCR alpha- and beta-chain repertoires was performed on glioma tissue, on non-neoplastic brain tissue, and on matched peripheral blood mononuclear cells. Each tissue-infiltrating repertoire was compared with the same patient's peripheral blood repertoire to measure divergence between tissue and blood T-cell populations. The paired cohort comprised three low-grade glioma patients, 7 or 8 primary glioblastoma patients and three non-glioma patients contributing non-neoplastic brain tissue. Broad study findings and their caveats: VJ-independent divergence between tissue and blood was lower than expected in non-neoplastic patients but higher than expected in all gliomas, particularly low-grade gliomas. Group comparisons rested on small numbers: three non-neoplastic, three low-grade glioma and roughly eight glioblastoma patients. Very few CDR3 sequences were found to be shared between tissue and blood, and this scarcity was attributed to high CDR3 diversity and limited sampling.

The iRepertoire nested amplicon-rescue multiplex PCR (arm-PCR) platform was used to amplify TCR alpha and beta CDR3 regions from RNA. For one-step reverse transcription and amplification, about 85-450 ng of tissue mRNA or PBMC total RNA was used as input. Following bead purification, Illumina adapters were added by a secondary multiplex PCR, and the libraries were gel-purified between 200 and 400 bp. Internal 6-nucleotide barcodes were carried by the libraries and were used for demultiplexing. The libraries were sequenced on an Illumina MiSeq using 2x220 or 2x250 nucleotide paired-end reads. In the authors' own workflow: FLASH 1.2.11 was used to merge paired reads, and BWA-MEM then aligned the reads to the GRCh37 human genome before TRA and TRB reads were extracted. For V and J assignment, an IMGT-derived reference of cassette sequences and CDR3 motifs that included pseudogenes was used. Reads were translated in three frames, and productive CDR3s were defined as those with a C...FGXG motif and no stop codons. Unique combinations of V-J cassette pair and CDR3 amino acid sequence were defined as clonotypes. Filtering of reads was based on Hamming distance, with the threshold set by the sequence error rate of each sample in mapped regions. TCRdb handled the public reads itself, with Q25 trimming in fastp and clone calling in MiXCR, and kept productive beta chains. Merged by CDR3 protein, the rows form single entries marked with the most common genes and DNA. The V and J calls follow TCRdb's processing rather than the paper's. For this sample the table gives around 180,000 distinct CDR3 sequences, of which around 42% were detected only once. Of the sample, under 6.5% falls within the top ten clones.

A note on this clonotype: It has no known antigen specificity. It may be a read error: a sequence one base away is much more abundant. The CDR3 end shows no conserved phenylalanine or tryptophan, and so a read error is likely. The DNA is omitted, as the CDR3 cannot be located on it reliably, and the CDR3 follows TCRdb's listing.

Both ends counted, the CDR3 spans 12 residues. Via the germline V gene, CDR1 is SGHRS and CDR2 YFSETQ. The rearrangement joined TRBV5-1 to TRBJ2-7. Sequenced input: glioma tissue, nonneoplastic brain tissue, or PBMCs (not recorded which). This TCR was sampled from a human donor with low-grade glioma or glioblastoma, undergoing nonglioma brain surgery, or in good health (not recorded which). This receptor carries the CDR3 CASSGGPSSPTL.